This T cell receptor (beta chain) is drawn from a study of CXCR4 blockade with PD-1 therapy in pancreatic cancer. Overall study results and limits: Without paired alpha-beta data, shared specificity of dominant clones is unconfirmed. Clone frequency correlated with its number of distinct nucleotide rearrangements. Tumor clonality averaged around 0.14 versus 0.05 in healthy blood, not predicting survival.

With V trimmed by 8 bases and J by 3 bases, 15 bases remained unmatched. The CDR3 is 16 amino acids. Germline loops: CDR1 SNHLY, CDR2 FYNNEI. Patients who provided the archived tumor blocks had not received neoadjuvant therapy before surgery. Some clones are missing from TCRdb's copy, which holds only in-frame ones; the method was immunoSEQ multiplex PCR. The sample contains about 1,500 clones, roughly 39% of which appear only once. This clone was seen a handful of times. Its specificity is unknown. V is TRBV2 and J is TRBJ2-5, with 7 bases that match TRBD2. Sequencing input: tumor tissue. The sequence came from a human donor with pancreatic ductal adenocarcinoma. CDR3 protein: CASGGERTTSEETQYF. Written as DNA, the CDR3 is TGTGCCAGCGGGGGGGAAAGGACTACGTCGGAAGAGACCCAGTACTTC.